What follows are 31 T cell receptor beta chains derived from one specimen sequenced in a study of immune evolution from preneoplasia to lung adenocarcinoma. Measured with immunoSEQ multiplex PCR; TCRdb has only the in-frame clones, and not every one. The sample has 3,000 or so clones, approximately 79% seen once. Specimen: FFPE invasive lung adenocarcinoma tissue. These receptors all come from a person aged 55-85 years with invasive lung adenocarcinoma.

The V call is TRBV29-1, the J call TRBJ1-4; D gene unclear. CDR1 is SQVTM, CDR2 ANQGSEA, per germline. The CDR3 has 11 amino acids. Trimming left V 4 bases short and J 5 bases short, with 5 bases between. The CDR3 DNA sequence: TGCAGCGTTGCACTAAATGAAAAACTGTTTTTT. Translating it yields CSVALNEKLFF.

The chain joins TRBV2 to TRBJ2-5, with D hard to call. V was clipped by 4 bases and J by 1 base, with 7 bases between them. The CDR3 length is 13 residues. The V gene's germline CDR1 is SNHLY and CDR2 FYNNEI. CDR3 bases: TGTGCCAGCAGTGGGAGCAGCCAAGAGACCCAGTACTTC. Protein sequence: CASSGSSQETQYF.

The chain uses TRBV28 and TRBJ2-4, with D uncertain. The CDR3 length is 15 residues. V was trimmed by 7 bases and J by 0 bases, leaving 13 bases between them. CDR1 and CDR2 from the germline V gene are MDHEN and SYDVKM. The CDR3 reads CASMSRQLAKNIQYF. CDR3 nucleotides: TGTGCCAGCATGTCGCGCCAGCTAGCCAAAAACATTCAGTACTTC.

As for this clone: An end of the junction does not agree with germline; a read error may underlie this. The chain has TRBV5-1 and TRBJ2-1; 7 bases fit TRBD2. CDR1 and CDR2 (germline): SGHRS, YFSETQ. CDR3 size: 14 residues. CDR3 residues: CSSSLGAGVNEQFF. As DNA, the CDR3 is TGCTCCAGCAGCCTTGGGGCGGGAGTAAATGAGCAGTTCTTC.

This clone turned up a few times. The rearrangement links TRBV6-1 to TRBJ2-4, with unresolved D. The CDR3 totals 14 residues. Germline CDR1 is MNHNS and CDR2 is SASEGT. V lost 5 bases and J lost 0, with 8 bases in between. CDR3 sequence: CASSNKLAKNIQYF. CDR3 nucleotides: TGTGCCAGCAGTAACAAATTAGCCAAAAACATTCAGTACTTC.

The gene calls are TRBV25-1 and TRBJ2-7; TRBD2 aligns across 9 bases. The germline V gene has CDR1 MGHDK and CDR2 SYGVNS. Unmatched junction bases numbered 16, after V lost 1 base and J lost 6 bases. The CDR3 sequence is 18 residues long. The CDR3 sequence is CASSELLEGASGEGEQYF. In DNA form, the CDR3 reads TGTGCCAGCAGTGAATTGTTGGAGGGGGCTAGCGGGGAGGGCGAGCAGTACTTC.

The gene calls are TRBV18 and TRBJ1-1; D might be TRBD1 (6 bases). The CDR3 consists of 19 residues. Germline V CDR1 and CDR2: KGHSH, LQKENI. V was cut by 6 bases and J by 3 bases, with 29 bases left in between. CDR3: CASSPYPGQGLSGHTEAFF. CDR3 in DNA: TGTGCCAGCTCGCCCTACCCTGGTCAGGGGTTATCAGGGCACACTGAAGCTTTCTTT.

The chain couples TRBV28 to TRBJ2-4; D gene unclear. This CDR3 is 15 amino acids long. Trimming shortened V by 3 bases and J by 3 bases, and 12 bases separated the two germline ends. Germline CDR1 MDHEN, CDR2 SYDVKM. In DNA, the CDR3 is TGTGCCAGCAGTTTTGAACAGTTTGGCAAAAACATTCAGTACTTC. This translates into CASSFEQFGKNIQYF.

This clone was observed once. The chain is built from TRBV18 and TRBJ2-1, with 8 positions matching TRBD2. V gave up 2 bases and J gave up 8 bases; unmatched junction bases: 8. The CDR3 runs to 15 residues. The germline gives CDR1 KGHSH, CDR2 LQKENI. CDR3 amino acids: CASSPGLADWDEQFF. The CDR3 DNA reads TGTGCCAGCTCACCAGGACTAGCCGACTGGGATGAGCAGTTCTTC.

CDR3 in DNA: TGTGCCAGCAGCCTAATTCAGGGCCCCCCAGATACGCAGTATTTT. Protein product: CASSLIQGPPDTQYF. The V call is TRBV11-2, the J call TRBJ2-3; D possibly corresponds to TRBD1 (5 bases). Germline lookup yields CDR1 SGHAT and CDR2 FQNNGV. The CDR3 spans 15 residues. Trimming cost V 5 bases and J 4 bases, with 16 bases left between them.

This chain uses TRBV5-6 with TRBJ2-7, with D maybe TRBD1 (5 bases). V was shortened by 2 bases and J by 5 bases, with 8 bases between the two germline ends. This CDR3 spans 12 amino acids. Germline loops: CDR1 SGHDT, CDR2 YYEEEE. CDR3 region: CASSLLGHEQYF. The CDR3 DNA reads as TGTGCCAGCAGCTTATTGGGGCACGAGCAGTACTTC.

The J gene is TRBJ1-1, the V gene TRBV28; D gene uncertain. The germline V and J ends were trimmed by 5 bases and 9 bases, with 19 bases remaining between them. Germline loops: CDR1 MDHEN, CDR2 SYDVKM. This CDR3 contains 14 residues. DNA of the CDR3: TGTGCCAGCAGTCCTTGGGCCCAAAGTGGGAAAGCTTTCTTT. Its protein is CASSPWAQSGKAFF. Full variable domain (rest looked up from reference TRBV28 and TRBJ1-1): DVKVTQSSRYLVKRTGEKVFLECVQDMDHENMFWYRQDPGLGLRLIYFSYDVKMKEKGDIPEGYSVSREKKERFSLILESASTNQTSMYLCASSPWAQSGKAFFGQGTRLTVV.

This clone was counted once. J is TRBJ1-1 and V is TRBV28; D not certain. The CDR3 covers 14 residues. Germline V CDR1 and CDR2: MDHEN, SYDVKM. V lost 3 bases to trimming and J lost 1 base, with 9 bases between them. The CDR3 sequence: CASSFWTPNTEAFF. CDR3 in DNA: TGTGCCAGCAGTTTTTGGACTCCGAACACTGAAGCTTTCTTT. The full variable domain, its missing parts supplied by reference TRBV28 and TRBJ1-1, is DVKVTQSSRYLVKRTGEKVFLECVQDMDHENMFWYRQDPGLGLRLIYFSYDVKMKEKGDIPEGYSVSREKKERFSLILESASTNQTSMYLCASSFWTPNTEAFFGQGTRLTVV.

The chain joins TRBV11-3 to TRBJ2-2, with TRBD1 matching 10 bases. This CDR3 contains 14 residues. V lost 6 bases to trimming and J lost 5 bases; unmatched junction nucleotides: 3. The germline V gene has CDR1 SGHNT and CDR2 YENEEA. The CDR3 is CASSSGQGTGELFF. The CDR3 coding sequence is TGTGCCAGCAGTTCGGGACAGGGGACCGGGGAGCTGTTTTTT.

V usage is TRBV4-1 and J usage is TRBJ2-3; TRBD2 is a possible D gene (7 bases). Germline assignment: CDR1 MGHRA and CDR2 YSYEKL. The CDR3 is 18 residues long. Trimming cost V 1 base and J 7 bases, with 24 bases left between them. CDR3: CASSQVGTNGGPRNTQYF. The CDR3 DNA reads TGCGCCAGCAGCCAAGTTGGGACTAACGGGGGCCCAAGGAATACGCAGTATTTT.

V usage is TRBV7-8 and J usage is TRBJ2-2; TRBD2 matches at 12 bases. CDR3 length: 16 amino acids. V lost 3 bases and J lost 6; bases outside the gene matches: 5. Germline V lookup: CDR1 SGHVS, CDR2 FQNEAQ. CDR3 region: CASSLLAGGHAGELFF. The CDR3 bases are TGTGCCAGCAGCTTGCTAGCGGGAGGGCATGCCGGGGAGCTGTTTTTT.

This clone was counted between two and nine times. The J gene is TRBJ2-3, the V gene TRBV7-8; D unresolved. Trimming took off 1 base at V and 3 bases at J, with 14 bases between the two ends. Germline loops: CDR1 SGHVS, CDR2 FQNEAQ. The CDR3 consists of 16 residues. DNA of the CDR3: TGTGCCAGCAGCTTAGTCGCGACCCCTGGGACAGATACGCAGTATTTT. Translating it yields CASSLVATPGTDTQYF.

The chain employs TRBV27 and TRBJ1-3; D is undetermined. CDR1 is MNHEY and CDR2 is SMNVEV in the germline V gene (reference sequence). Trimming stripped 2 bases from V and 4 bases from J, with 9 bases between. The CDR3 runs to 14 residues. The CDR3, as DNA: TGTGCCAGCAGTTTAGATGGGATCGGAAACACCATATATTTT. Amino acid sequence: CASSLDGIGNTIYF.

Concerning this clone: The sample has other DNA sequences that encode this CDR3 too. The J gene is TRBJ2-7, the V gene TRBV30; the D gene is possibly TRBD2 (5 bases). The CDR3 contains 11 residues. V was trimmed by 5 bases and J by 6 bases, leaving 11 bases between them. The germline gives CDR1 GTSNPN, CDR2 SVGIG (reference sequence). The CDR3 is CAWGFEGEQYF. For the CDR3, the DNA is TGTGCCTGGGGGTTCGAGGGCGAGCAGTACTTC.

The gene calls are TRBV18 and TRBJ2-5, with unresolved D. Trimming removed 3 bases from V and 4 bases from J, with 9 bases in between. This CDR3 spans 13 amino acids. Germline V gene sequence: CDR1 KGHSH, CDR2 LQKENI. The CDR3 loop is CASSPNSGETQYF. In DNA form, the CDR3 reads TGTGCCAGCTCACCGAATTCGGGAGAGACCCAGTACTTC.

The gene calls are TRBV2 and TRBJ1-5, with TRBD1 identical over 8 bases. V lost 7 bases, J lost 6 bases, and 2 bases stayed unmatched. Germline V lookup: CDR1 SNHLY, CDR2 FYNNEI. The CDR3 has 12 amino acids. The CDR3 here is CASKDRAQPQHF. DNA of the CDR3: TGTGCCAGCAAGGACAGGGCTCAGCCCCAGCATTTT.

V gene TRBV4-2 combines with J gene TRBJ2-7; D is possibly TRBD2 (6 bases). V lost 1 base, J lost 2 bases, and 9 bases lay in between. Germline V gives CDR1 LGHNA, CDR2 YNFKEQ. The CDR3 loop spans 14 amino acids. The CDR3 nucleotides read TGTGCCAGCAGCCAAGGGACTACCGCCTACGAGCAGTACTTC. Encoded protein: CASSQGTTAYEQYF.

The V call is TRBV7-2, the J call TRBJ2-5; maybe TRBD2 (6 bases). V was shortened by 5 bases and J by 2 bases, with 12 bases between the two germline ends. This CDR3 comprises 14 residues. Germline V gene sequence: CDR1 SGHTA, CDR2 FQGNSA. CDR3 nucleotides: TGTGCCAGCAGCATGCGCGGGGTACAAGAGACCCAGTACTTC. It encodes CASSMRGVQETQYF.

This chain links TRBV19 with TRBJ1-5, with TRBD1 matching over 7 bases. Germline lookup yields CDR1 LNHDA and CDR2 SQIVND (reference sequence). V lost 6 bases and J lost 6; bases outside the gene matches: 11. CDR3 length: 15 amino acids. Written as DNA, the CDR3 is TGTGCCAGTAGAGTTTGGCAGGGGGATGTTCAGCCCCAGCATTTT. It yields the protein CASRVWQGDVQPQHF. The variable domain in full, with the rest retrieved from reference TRBV19 and TRBJ1-5, is DGGITQSPKYLFRKEGQNVTLSCEQNLNHDAMYWYRQDPGQGLRLIYYSQIVNDFQKGDIAEGYSVSREKKESFPLTVTSAQKNPTAFYLCASRVWQGDVQPQHFGDGTRLSIL.

The gene calls are TRBV30 and TRBJ2-1, with a possible D match to TRBD2 (6 bases). The V end lost 4 bases, the J end lost 7 bases, and 23 bases lay between the germline ends. The length of the CDR3 is 16 residues. The germline V gene has CDR1 GTSNPN and CDR2 SVGIG (reference sequence). DNA of the CDR3: TGTGCCTGGACGGACGCCGGACTACATTTTACGAATGAGCAGTTCTTC. Translating it yields CAWTDAGLHFTNEQFF.

This chain joins TRBV10-3 and TRBJ2-6; no firm D call. The V and J ends lost 11 bases and 0 bases respectively, with 11 bases between them. CDR1 and CDR2 from the germline V gene are ENHRY and SYGVKD. CDR3 length equals 14 residues. CDR3 protein: CASSVGSGANVLTF. The CDR3 DNA sequence: TGTGCCTCTTCAGTGGGCTCTGGGGCCAACGTCCTGACTTTC.

The rearrangement joins TRBV18 to TRBJ2-3; 9 nucleotides match TRBD1. V trimming: 4 bases; J trimming: 2 bases; junction bases outside the gene matches: 10. From germline, CDR1 is KGHSH and CDR2 LQKENI. The CDR3 is made up of 17 amino acids. CDR3 protein: CASSHDLTGGPTDTQYF. CDR3 in DNA: TGTGCCAGCTCACACGACCTTACAGGGGGCCCCACAGATACGCAGTATTTT. Full variable domain (remainder filled in from reference TRBV18 and TRBJ2-3): NAGVMQNPRHLVRRRGQEARLRCSPMKGHSHVYWYRQLPEEGLKFMVYLQKENIIDESGMPKERFSAEFPKEGPSILRIQQVVRGDSAAYFCASSHDLTGGPTDTQYFGPGTRLTVL.

The genes are TRBV28 and TRBJ2-5; TRBD2 matches at 11 bases. The CDR3 consists of 16 residues. CDR1 is MDHEN and CDR2 is SYDVKM in the germline V gene. V was clipped by 5 bases and J by 5 bases; unmatched bases: 10. CDR3 DNA: TGTGCCAGCAGTCCAATGGGACTAGCGGAGACCGAGACCCAGTACTTC. It encodes CASSPMGLAETETQYF.

V usage is TRBV19 and J usage is TRBJ2-6, with D perhaps matching TRBD1 or TRBD2 (5 bases each). Germline V gene data show CDR1 as LNHDA and CDR2 as SQIVND (reference sequence). V lost 3 bases to trimming and J lost 4 bases, with 10 bases between them. The CDR3 extends over 15 amino acids. The CDR3 loop is CASSIGGTGANVLTF. CDR3 coding DNA: TGTGCCAGTAGTATTGGTGGGACCGGGGCCAACGTCCTGACTTTC. The full variable domain, rest sourced from reference TRBV19 and TRBJ2-6, is DGGITQSPKYLFRKEGQNVTLSCEQNLNHDAMYWYRQDPGQGLRLIYYSQIVNDFQKGDIAEGYSVSREKKESFPLTVTSAQKNPTAFYLCASSIGGTGANVLTFGAGSRLTVL.

The J gene is TRBJ2-7, the V gene TRBV11-1; maybe TRBD2 (6 bases). V gave up 2 bases and J gave up 3 bases, with 11 bases separating them. Germline assignment: CDR1 SGHAT and CDR2 FQDESV (reference sequence). The CDR3 covers 14 residues. The CDR3 spells CASSLTGGDYEQYF. In DNA form, the CDR3 reads TGTGCCAGCAGCTTAACAGGAGGGGACTACGAGCAGTACTTC. Supplemented by reference TRBV11-1 and TRBJ2-7, the full variable domain reads EAEVAQSPRYKITEKSQAVAFWCDPISGHATLYWYRQILGQGPELLVQFQDESVVDDSQLPKDRFSAERLKGVDSTLKIQPAELGDSAMYLCASSLTGGDYEQYFGPGTRLTVT.

This clone has a single count. The chain has TRBV18 and TRBJ2-3; 7 nucleotides agree with TRBD1. V gave up 5 bases and J gave up 5 bases; unmatched junction bases: 4. Germline V gene sequence: CDR1 KGHSH, CDR2 LQKENI. The CDR3 length is 13 residues. CDR3 loop: CASSGTEKDTQYF. The CDR3 DNA is TGTGCCAGCTCAGGGACAGAAAAAGATACGCAGTATTTT. Full variable domain (outside the CDR3, taken from reference TRBV18 and TRBJ2-3): NAGVMQNPRHLVRRRGQEARLRCSPMKGHSHVYWYRQLPEEGLKFMVYLQKENIIDESGMPKERFSAEFPKEGPSILRIQQVVRGDSAAYFCASSGTEKDTQYFGPGTRLTVL.